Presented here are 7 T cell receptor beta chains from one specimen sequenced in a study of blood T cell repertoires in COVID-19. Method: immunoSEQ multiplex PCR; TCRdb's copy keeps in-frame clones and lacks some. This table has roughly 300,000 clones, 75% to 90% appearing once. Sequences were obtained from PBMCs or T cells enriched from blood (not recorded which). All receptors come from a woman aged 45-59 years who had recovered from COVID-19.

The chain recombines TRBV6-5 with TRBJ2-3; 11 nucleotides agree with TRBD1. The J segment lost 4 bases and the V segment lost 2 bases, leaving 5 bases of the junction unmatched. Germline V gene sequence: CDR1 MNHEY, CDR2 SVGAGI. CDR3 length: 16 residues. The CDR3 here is CASSYQGGQGADTQYF. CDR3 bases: TGTGCCAGCAGTTACCAGGGGGGACAGGGGGCAGATACGCAGTATTTT.

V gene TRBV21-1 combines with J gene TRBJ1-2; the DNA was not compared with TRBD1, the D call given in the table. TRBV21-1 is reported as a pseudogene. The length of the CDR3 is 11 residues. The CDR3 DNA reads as TGTGCCAGCAGCAAACATTATGGCTACACCTTC. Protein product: CASSKHYGYTF.

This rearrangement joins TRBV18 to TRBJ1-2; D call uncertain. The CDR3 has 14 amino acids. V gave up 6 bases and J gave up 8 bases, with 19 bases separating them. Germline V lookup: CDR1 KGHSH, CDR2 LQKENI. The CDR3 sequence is CASSRRGGEEGYTF. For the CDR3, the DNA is TGTGCCAGCTCTCGCCGAGGAGGCGAAGAGGGCTACACCTTC.

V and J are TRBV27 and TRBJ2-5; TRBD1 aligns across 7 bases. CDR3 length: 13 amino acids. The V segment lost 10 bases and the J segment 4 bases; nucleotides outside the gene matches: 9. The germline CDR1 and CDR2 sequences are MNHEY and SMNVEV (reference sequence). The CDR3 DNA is TGTGCCACCCGGGGACAGTGGGGAGAGACCCAGTACTTC. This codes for CATRGQWGETQYF.

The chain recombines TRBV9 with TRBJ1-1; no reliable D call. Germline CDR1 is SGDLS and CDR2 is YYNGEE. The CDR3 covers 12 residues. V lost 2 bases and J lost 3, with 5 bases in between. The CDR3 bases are TGTGCCAGCAGCGTTACAGACACTGAAGCTTTCTTT. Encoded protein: CASSVTDTEAFF.

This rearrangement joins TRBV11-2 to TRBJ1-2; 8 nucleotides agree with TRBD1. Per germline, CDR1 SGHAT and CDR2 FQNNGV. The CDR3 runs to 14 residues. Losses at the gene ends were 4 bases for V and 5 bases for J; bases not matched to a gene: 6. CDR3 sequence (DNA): TGTGCCAGCAGCTCCGGACAGGGACCGTATGGCTACACCTTC. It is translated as CASSSGQGPYGYTF.

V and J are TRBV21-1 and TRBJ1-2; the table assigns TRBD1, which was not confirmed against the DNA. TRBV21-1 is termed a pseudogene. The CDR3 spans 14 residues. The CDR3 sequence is CASSFMLLTGGYTF. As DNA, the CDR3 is TGTGCCAGCAGTTTCATGCTACTGACAGGAGGCTACACCTTC.